Listed below are T cell receptor beta chains from one sample, sequenced in a study of cytomegalovirus exposure and HLA in healthy donors. The assay was immunoSEQ multiplex PCR, and TCRdb's table has in-frame clones only and misses some. This sample has 150,000 to 200,000 clones; roughly two thirds occur once, and the top ten carry 4.5%. Sequences were obtained from PBMCs. The receptors derive from a woman aged 18-29 years in good health and CMV-seropositive. Both conserved end residues are part of each CDR3. A D gene is named only where the DNA matches it firmly. Size tells how often a clone was seen (once, few, many) or the class of an expanded clone, and some rows leave it out.

len	abundance	j_gene	d_gene	v_gene	CDR3aa	CDR3nt
16	.	TRBJ2-3	TRBD2	TRBV7-3	CASSQATSGGTDTQYF	TGTGCCAGCAGCCAGGCGACTAGCGGGGGCACAGATACGCAGTATTTT
15	.	TRBJ2-7	TRBD2	TRBV19	CASSIVLAGDYEQYF	TGTGCCAGTAGTATAGTACTAGCGGGAGATTACGAGCAGTACTTC
15	.	TRBJ1-1	TRBD1	TRBV7-9	CASSLDRAASTEAFF	TGTGCCAGCAGCCTCGACAGGGCTGCAAGCACTGAAGCTTTCTTT
14	.	TRBJ1-1	.	TRBV5-5	CASSFRGPDTEAFF	TGTGCCAGCAGCTTTAGGGGTCCGGACACTGAAGCTTTCTTT
14	.	TRBJ2-7	TRBD1	TRBV19	CASTAGQGLYEQYF	TGTGCCAGTACGGCGGGACAGGGGCTCTACGAGCAGTACTTC
13	.	TRBJ1-2	.	TRBV14	CASSQARSYGYTF	TGTGCCAGCAGCCAAGCGCGGTCCTATGGCTACACCTTC
16	.	TRBJ1-5	TRBD1	TRBV19	CASSIFTGGFMQPQHF	TGTGCCAGTAGTATTTTTACAGGGGGCTTTATGCAGCCCCAGCATTTT
13	.	TRBJ2-7	.	TRBV28	CASSLGESDEQYF	TGTGCCAGCAGTTTAGGGGAGAGCGACGAGCAGTACTTC
14	.	TRBJ1-5	.	TRBV11-2	CASSFDSSNQPQHF	TGTGCCAGCAGCTTTGACAGTAGCAATCAGCCCCAGCATTTT
14	.	TRBJ2-7	TRBD1	TRBV5-3	CARSGRQGVEWQYF	TGTGCCAGAAGCGGAAGACAGGGGGTAGAGTGGCAGTACTTC
11	few	TRBJ2-5	.	TRBV20-1	CSARILETQYF	TGCAGTGCCAGGATTCTAGAGACCCAGTACTTC
14	once	TRBJ1-5	.	TRBV2	CASGREGGNQPQHF	TGTGCCAGCGGAAGAGAGGGTGGCAATCAGCCCCAGCATTTT
13	.	TRBJ1-1	.	TRBV29-1	CSAQGQTNTEAFF	TGCAGCGCCCAGGGACAAACGAACACTGAAGCTTTCTTT
13	.	TRBJ2-7	TRBD2	TRBV10-3	CAISRAGAHEQYF	TGTGCCATCAGCCGAGCGGGAGCCCACGAGCAGTACTTC
14	.	TRBJ1-1	TRBD1	TRBV6-1	CASSVAGGPTEAFF	TGTGCCAGCAGTGTCGCAGGGGGCCCCACTGAAGCTTTCTTT
13	few	TRBJ1-2	.	TRBV9	CASSVGQSYGYTF	TGTGCCAGCAGCGTAGGACAGTCCTATGGCTACACCTTC
15	.	TRBJ1-4	TRBD1	TRBV2	CASSQTGGRNEKLFF	TGTGCCAGCAGCCAGACAGGGGGCCGGAATGAAAAACTGTTTTTT
15	.	TRBJ2-7	.	TRBV14	CASSQHRGRYYEQYF	TGTGCCAGCAGCCAACATAGAGGCAGATACTACGAGCAGTACTTC
15	.	TRBJ2-7	TRBD2	TRBV28	CASSLYTSGYYEQYF	TGTGCCAGCAGTTTATATACTAGCGGATACTACGAGCAGTACTTC
19	.	TRBJ2-2	.	TRBV12-1	CASTLGGPGLAGGRRELFF	TGTGCCAGCACCCTCGGGGGTCCCGGACTAGCGGGAGGGAGGAGGGAGCTGTTTTTT
18	few	TRBJ1-2	.	TRBV10-3	CAISEMISGPPRNYGYTF	TGTGCCATCAGTGAGATGATTTCAGGCCCCCCTCGTAACTATGGCTACACCTTC
13	.	TRBJ2-7	.	TRBV6-6	CASSLPAPYEQYF	TGTGCCAGCAGTCTGCCCGCACCCTACGAGCAGTACTTC
14	few	TRBJ2-1	TRBD2	TRBV19	CASSAGLAGYEQFF	TGTGCCAGTAGTGCAGGACTAGCGGGATATGAGCAGTTCTTC
13	.	TRBJ1-1	.	TRBV6-5	CASSYWLRAEAFF	TGTGCCAGCAGTTACTGGCTCAGGGCTGAAGCTTTCTTT
15	few	TRBJ2-2	TRBD2	TRBV19	CASSLGLEVTGELFF	TGTGCCAGTAGCTTGGGACTAGAGGTCACCGGGGAGCTGTTTTTT
14	.	TRBJ2-5	.	TRBV7-9	CASSLAGSTETQYF	TGTGCCAGCAGCTTAGCGGGGAGTACAGAGACCCAGTACTTC
14	few	TRBJ2-1	TRBD1	TRBV6-6	CASSYFGTDNEQFF	TGTGCCAGCAGTTACTTCGGGACAGACAATGAGCAGTTCTTC
13	.	TRBJ2-3	TRBD2	TRBV28	CASSEVGRGGTDF	TGTGCCAGCAGTGAAGTGGGCCGGGGGGGCACGGATTTT
13	few	TRBJ2-7	TRBD1	TRBV6-1	CASRGTGLSEQYF	TGTGCCAGCAGGGGGACAGGGCTAAGCGAGCAGTACTTC
16	.	TRBJ1-2	TRBD1	TRBV28	CASSPLDRADMYGYTF	TGTGCCAGCAGTCCCTTAGACAGGGCAGATATGTATGGCTACACCTTC
13	.	TRBJ2-7	TRBD2	TRBV2	CASSPSGGYEQYF	TGTGCCAGCAGTCCTAGCGGAGGGTACGAGCAGTACTTC
14	.	TRBJ1-1	.	TRBV6-6	CASSYGGADTEAFF	TGTGCCAGCAGTTACGGGGGCGCGGACACTGAAGCTTTCTTT